Below are 10 T cell receptor beta chains sequenced from a single sample in a study of graft-versus-host responses after intestinal transplantation. Sequencing was performed with immunoSEQ multiplex PCR; in TCRdb, only in-frame clones are kept and a portion is missing. The table has around 50,000 clones, roughly 89% seen once. The material was PBMCs, obtained 26 days after transplant. Receptors originate from a human patient who received an intestinal transplant, so some T cells may come from the graft donor.

V is TRBV27 and J is TRBJ2-5, with 9 bases that match TRBD2. With V trimmed by 5 bases and J by 5 bases, 6 bases remained unmatched. This CDR3 is built from 14 residues. Germline loops: CDR1 MNHEY, CDR2 SMNVEV (reference sequence). The CDR3, as DNA: TGTGCCAGCAGTCTAGGACTAGCGATGGAGACCCAGTACTTC. Translated: CASSLGLAMETQYF.

The CDR3 reads CASSGQGDETQYF. The CDR3, as DNA: TGCGCCAGCAGCGGACAGGGGGACGAGACCCAGTACTTC. The gene calls are TRBV4-1 and TRBJ2-5; 10 bases agree with TRBD1. CDR3 length equals 13 residues. J lost 5 bases, V lost 5 bases, and 2 bases had no gene match. Germline V CDR1 and CDR2: MGHRA, YSYEKL.

The V gene is TRBV2, the J gene TRBJ2-7; possible D gene TRBD2, 6 bases. Germline loops: CDR1 SNHLY, CDR2 FYNNEI. V lost 7 bases and J lost 1, with 17 bases in between. The CDR3 covers 15 residues. This chain's CDR3 is CASNRDLTLSYEQYF. The CDR3 coding sequence is TGTGCCAGCAACCGGGACTTAACCTTGTCCTACGAGCAGTACTTC.

This rearrangement joins TRBV19 to TRBJ1-1; D is unresolved. The CDR3 extends over 13 amino acids. Germline V CDR1 and CDR2: LNHDA, SQIVND (reference sequence). Trimming took 2 bases from V and 7 from J, leaving 11 bases between them. CDR3 sequence reads: CASSITGLGEAFF. The CDR3 bases are TGTGCCAGTAGTATAACGGGGTTGGGTGAAGCTTTCTTT.

The chain joins TRBV4-3 to TRBJ1-3; TRBD1 might be the D (6 bases). The V and J ends lost 1 base and 0 bases respectively, with 16 bases between them. The CDR3 has 18 residues. Germline lookup yields CDR1 LGHNA and CDR2 YSLEER. CDR3 nucleotide sequence: TGCGCCAGCAGCCAAGGGGGGCGAAGGTCGGCCTCTGGAAACACCATATATTTT. This sequence encodes CASSQGGRRSASGNTIYF.

This clone was detected once. The chain's CDR3 is CSVEPPGLHFSYNEQFF. For the CDR3, the DNA is TGCAGCGTTGAACCCCCAGGCCTTCACTTTTCCTACAATGAGCAGTTCTTC. This chain uses TRBV29-1 with TRBJ2-1; D remains unclear. The CDR3 spans 17 residues. The germline CDR1 and CDR2 sequences are SQVTM and ANQGSEA. The V gene lost 2 bases and the J gene lost 1 base, with 18 bases spanning the gap.

This chain connects TRBV6-5 to TRBJ2-7; TRBD1 agrees at 7 bases. Germline values: CDR1 MNHEY, CDR2 SVGAGI. The CDR3 consists of 16 residues. The V segment lost 2 bases and the J segment 1 base; nucleotides outside the gene matches: 8. The CDR3 sequence is CASSYSTSDRSYEQYF. The DNA for the CDR3 is TGTGCCAGCAGTTACAGCACATCGGACAGGTCCTACGAGCAGTACTTC.

The rearrangement joins TRBV2 to TRBJ2-3; D is possibly TRBD1 (6 bases). Trimming pared 9 bases from V and 1 base from J, leaving 14 bases between. The CDR3 runs 14 residues. Germline CDR1 reads SNHLY; CDR2 reads FYNNEI. The CDR3 loop reads CASRDNPGTDTQYF. The CDR3 DNA is TGTGCCAGTCGGGACAATCCCGGCACAGATACGCAGTATTTT.

The V call is TRBV10-2, the J call TRBJ1-2, with 9 bases that match TRBD1. The CDR3 extends over 16 amino acids. V lost 4 bases to trimming and J lost 3 bases; unmatched junction nucleotides: 9. Germline CDR1 WSHSY, CDR2 SAAADI. The CDR3 sequence: CASSAPGTGKDYGYTF. For the CDR3, the DNA is TGCGCCAGCAGTGCCCCCGGGACAGGGAAGGACTATGGCTACACCTTC.

This chain uses TRBV7-6 with TRBJ1-2, with TRBD1 matching over 7 bases. Trimming cost V 5 bases and J 6 bases; bases outside gene matches: 6. CDR3 size: 13 residues. The germline gives CDR1 SGHVS, CDR2 FNYEAQ. CDR3 DNA sequence: TGTGCCAGCAGCCATTCCCAGGGGGATGGCTACACCTTC. Its translation: CASSHSQGDGYTF.